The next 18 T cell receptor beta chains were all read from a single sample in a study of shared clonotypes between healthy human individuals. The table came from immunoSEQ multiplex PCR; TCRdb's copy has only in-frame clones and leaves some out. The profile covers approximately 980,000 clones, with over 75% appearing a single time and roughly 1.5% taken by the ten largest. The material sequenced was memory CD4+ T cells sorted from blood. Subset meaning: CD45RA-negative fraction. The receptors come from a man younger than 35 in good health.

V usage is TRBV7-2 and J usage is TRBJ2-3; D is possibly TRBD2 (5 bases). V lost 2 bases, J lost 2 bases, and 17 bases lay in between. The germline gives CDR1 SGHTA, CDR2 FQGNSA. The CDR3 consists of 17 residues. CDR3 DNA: TGTGCCAGCAGCTTACAAGCTAGTACGGGGATCACAGATACGCAGTATTTT. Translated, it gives CASSLQASTGITDTQYF.

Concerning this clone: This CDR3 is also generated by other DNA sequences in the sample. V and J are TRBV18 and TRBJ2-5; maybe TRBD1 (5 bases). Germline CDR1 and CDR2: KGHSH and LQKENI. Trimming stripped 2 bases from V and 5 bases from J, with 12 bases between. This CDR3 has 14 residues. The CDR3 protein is CASSPSRGEETQYF. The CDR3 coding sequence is TGTGCCAGCTCACCATCAAGGGGTGAGGAGACCCAGTACTTC.

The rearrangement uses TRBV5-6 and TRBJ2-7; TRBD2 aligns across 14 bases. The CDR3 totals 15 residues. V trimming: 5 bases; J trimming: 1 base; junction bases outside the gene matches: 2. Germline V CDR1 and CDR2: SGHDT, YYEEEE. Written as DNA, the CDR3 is TGTGCCAGCAGGGGACTAGCGGGAGTGTCCTACGAGCAGTACTTC. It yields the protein CASRGLAGVSYEQYF.

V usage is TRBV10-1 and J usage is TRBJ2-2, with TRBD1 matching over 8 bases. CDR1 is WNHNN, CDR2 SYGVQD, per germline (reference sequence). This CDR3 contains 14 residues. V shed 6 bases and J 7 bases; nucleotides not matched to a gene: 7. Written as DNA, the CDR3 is TGCGCCAGCAGGGGGCAGGGGGCCGGCGGGGAGCTGTTTTTT. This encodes CASRGQGAGGELFF.

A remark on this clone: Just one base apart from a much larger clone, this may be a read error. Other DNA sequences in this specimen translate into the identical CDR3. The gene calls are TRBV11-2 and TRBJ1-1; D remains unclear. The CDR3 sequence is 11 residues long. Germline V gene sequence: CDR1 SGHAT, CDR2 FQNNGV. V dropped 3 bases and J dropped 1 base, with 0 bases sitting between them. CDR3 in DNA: TGTGCCAGCAGCTTGAACACTGAAGCTTTCTTT. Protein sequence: CASSLNTEAFF.

CDR3 in amino acids: CASSPLRDTQYF. CDR3 in DNA: TGTGCCAGCAGCCCCCTCAGGGATACGCAGTATTTT. The chain recombines TRBV7-2 with TRBJ2-3; no clear D gene. V lost 5 bases, J lost 6 bases, and 9 bases lay in between. Germline-derived CDR1 and CDR2 are SGHTA and FQGNSA. The CDR3 spans 12 residues.

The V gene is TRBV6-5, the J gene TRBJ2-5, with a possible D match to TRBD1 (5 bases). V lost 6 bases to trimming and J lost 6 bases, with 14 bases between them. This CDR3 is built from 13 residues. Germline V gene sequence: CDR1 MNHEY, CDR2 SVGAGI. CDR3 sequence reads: CASSMTVTKTQYF. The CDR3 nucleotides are TGTGCCAGCAGCATGACAGTAACCAAGACCCAGTACTTC.

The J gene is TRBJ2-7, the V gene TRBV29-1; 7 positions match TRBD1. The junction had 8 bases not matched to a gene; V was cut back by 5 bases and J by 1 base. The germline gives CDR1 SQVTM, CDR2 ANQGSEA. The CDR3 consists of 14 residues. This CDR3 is CSVTLQGPSYEQYF. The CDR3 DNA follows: TGCAGCGTTACCCTACAGGGGCCGTCCTACGAGCAGTACTTC.

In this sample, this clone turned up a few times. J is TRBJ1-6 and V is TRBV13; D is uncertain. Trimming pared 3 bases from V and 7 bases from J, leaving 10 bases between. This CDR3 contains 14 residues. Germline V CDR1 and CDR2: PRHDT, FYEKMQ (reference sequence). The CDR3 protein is CASSFIAKNSPLHF. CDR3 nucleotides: TGTGCCAGCAGCTTTATCGCGAAAAATTCACCCCTCCACTTT.

As DNA, the CDR3 is TGTGCCAGCAGCGCACGACTAGCGGGTCCTAGCTCCTACGAGCAGTACTTC. Its translation is CASSARLAGPSSYEQYF. V usage is TRBV7-2 and J usage is TRBJ2-7; 10 bases align to TRBD2. CDR3 length equals 17 residues. Germline V lookup: CDR1 SGHTA, CDR2 FQGNSA. V trimming: 5 bases; J trimming: 0 bases; junction bases outside the gene matches: 10.

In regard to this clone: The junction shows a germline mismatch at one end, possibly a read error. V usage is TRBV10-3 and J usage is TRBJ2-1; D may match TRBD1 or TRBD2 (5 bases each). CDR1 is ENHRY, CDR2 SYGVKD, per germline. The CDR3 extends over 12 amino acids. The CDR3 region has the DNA TGTGCCATCAGTGAGTCGACCGGGACCCCACTCTTC. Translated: CAISESTGTPLF.

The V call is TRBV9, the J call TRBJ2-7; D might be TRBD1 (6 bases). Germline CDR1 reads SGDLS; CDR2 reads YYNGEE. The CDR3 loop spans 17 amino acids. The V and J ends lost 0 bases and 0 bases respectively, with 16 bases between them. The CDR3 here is CASSVGGHNPSSYEQYF. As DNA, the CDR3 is TGTGCCAGCAGCGTAGGGGGACACAACCCGAGCTCCTACGAGCAGTACTTC.

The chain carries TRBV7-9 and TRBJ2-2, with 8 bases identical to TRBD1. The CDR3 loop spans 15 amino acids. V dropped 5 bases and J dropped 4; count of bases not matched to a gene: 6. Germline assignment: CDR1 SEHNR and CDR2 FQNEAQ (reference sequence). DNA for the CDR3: TGTGCCAGCAGCCCCGGGACAGGTGTCACCGGGGAGCTGTTTTTT. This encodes CASSPGTGVTGELFF.

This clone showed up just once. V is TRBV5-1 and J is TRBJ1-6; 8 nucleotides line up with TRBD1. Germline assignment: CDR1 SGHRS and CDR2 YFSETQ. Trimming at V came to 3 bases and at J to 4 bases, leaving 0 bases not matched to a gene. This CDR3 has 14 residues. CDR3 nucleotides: TGCGCCAGCAGCTGGACAGGGTATAATTCACCCCTCCACTTT. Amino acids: CASSWTGYNSPLHF.

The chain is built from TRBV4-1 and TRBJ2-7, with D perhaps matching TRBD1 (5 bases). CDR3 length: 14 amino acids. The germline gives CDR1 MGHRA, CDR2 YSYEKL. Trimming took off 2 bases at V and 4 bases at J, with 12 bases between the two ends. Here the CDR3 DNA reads TGCGCCAGCAGCCAATTAAAGGGGTTATACGAGCAGTACTTC. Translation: CASSQLKGLYEQYF.

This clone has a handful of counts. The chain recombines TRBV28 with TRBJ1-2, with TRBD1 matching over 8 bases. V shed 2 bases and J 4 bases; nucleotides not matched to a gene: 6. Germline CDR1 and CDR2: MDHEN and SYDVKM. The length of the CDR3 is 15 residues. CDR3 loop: CASSLTGGTLYGYTF. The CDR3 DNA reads TGTGCCAGCAGTTTAACAGGGGGAACCCTCTATGGCTACACCTTC.

CDR3 loop: CASSQATGGDYEQYF. CDR3 coding DNA: TGCGCCAGCAGCCAAGCGACGGGGGGGGACTACGAGCAGTACTTC. The J gene is TRBJ2-7, the V gene TRBV4-3; 8 bases line up with TRBD2. With V trimmed by 1 base and J by 3 bases, 5 bases remained unmatched. Germline assignment: CDR1 LGHNA and CDR2 YSLEER. The CDR3 spans 15 residues.

CDR3 in amino acids: CASSLPSREQYF. The CDR3 DNA is TGTGCCAGCAGCTTGCCCAGTCGCGAGCAGTACTTC. The rearrangement links TRBV5-6 to TRBJ2-7; D is uncertain. CDR3 length equals 12 residues. Per germline, CDR1 SGHDT and CDR2 YYEEEE. V dropped 1 base and J dropped 6 bases, with 8 bases sitting between them.